This T cell receptor beta chain was profiled in a study of cytomegalovirus exposure and HLA in healthy donors. Study-level results: Reports showed the classifier diagnosing cytomegalovirus status with high specificity and sensitivity.

Comment on this clone: The antigen remains unidentified.

Profiling relied on immunoSEQ multiplex PCR, and the TCRdb table lists in-frame clones only, not all of them. The data contain around 160,000 clones, more than 70% of them singletons. The specimen sequenced was PBMCs. This TCR was sampled from a man between 25 and 39 years old in good health and CMV-seropositive.

The CDR3 loop is CASTLSGEQYF. The CDR3 nucleotides are TGTGCCAGCACCCTTTCGGGTGAGCAGTACTTC. The chain couples TRBV28 to TRBJ2-7; no clear D. The V gene's germline CDR1 is MDHEN and CDR2 SYDVKM. The CDR3 length is 11 residues. Trimming left V 7 bases short and J 7 bases short, with 11 bases between.